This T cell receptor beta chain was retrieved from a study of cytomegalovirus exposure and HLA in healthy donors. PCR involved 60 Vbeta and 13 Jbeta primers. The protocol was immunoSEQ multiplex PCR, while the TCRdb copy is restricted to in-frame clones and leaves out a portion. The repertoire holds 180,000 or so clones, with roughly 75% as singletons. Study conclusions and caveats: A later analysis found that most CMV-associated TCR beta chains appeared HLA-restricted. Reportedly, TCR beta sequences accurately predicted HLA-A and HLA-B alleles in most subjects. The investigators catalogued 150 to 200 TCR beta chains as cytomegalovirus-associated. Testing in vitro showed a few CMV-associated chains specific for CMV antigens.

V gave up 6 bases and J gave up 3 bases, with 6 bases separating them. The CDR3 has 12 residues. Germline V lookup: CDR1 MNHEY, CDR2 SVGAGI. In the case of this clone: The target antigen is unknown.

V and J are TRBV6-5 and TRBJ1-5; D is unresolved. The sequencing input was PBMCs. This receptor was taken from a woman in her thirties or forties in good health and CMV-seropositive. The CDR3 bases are TGTGCCAGCAGGAGTCACAATCAGCCCCAGCATTTT. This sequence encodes CASRSHNQPQHF.